This passage covers 23 T cell receptor beta chains from one sample sequenced in a study of T-cell memory formation after mild COVID-19. TCRdb independently ran MiXCR on the 5' RACE reads; one entry per CDR3 protein. The sample lists around 200,000 distinct CDR3 sequences, 10% to 13% occurring once. The specimen was PBMCs or a T cell subset sorted from them (not recorded which). The receptors shown here come from a man younger than 30 who had mild COVID-19 (a few samples of this study predate the infection). Cell type and time point are not known.

The chain employs TRBV29-1 and TRBJ2-5; the D gene is possibly TRBD2 (5 bases). Per germline, CDR1 SQVTM and CDR2 ANQGSEA. This CDR3 has 11 amino acids. Trimming left V 3 bases short and J 5 bases short, with 7 bases between. The CDR3 loop is CSVDGNETQYF. The CDR3 DNA follows: TGCAGCGTTGACGGGAACGAGACCCAGTACTTC.

This clonotype was recorded a few times. V gene TRBV18 combines with J gene TRBJ2-7; TRBD2 matches at 10 bases. After removal of 3 bases from V and 1 base from J, the junction contained 3 bases not matched to a gene. Germline CDR1 and CDR2: KGHSH and LQKENI. The CDR3 contains 15 residues. Here the CDR3 reads CASSPPSGGSYEQYF. The CDR3 bases are TGTGCCAGCTCACCTCCTAGCGGGGGTTCCTACGAGCAGTACTTC.

This clonotype was detected a few times. The chain combines TRBV5-1 with TRBJ2-3; D uncertain. Germline V gene data show CDR1 as SGHRS and CDR2 as YFSETQ. The CDR3 contains 14 residues. Deletions cut 7 bases from V and 1 base from J, with 13 bases between. CDR3 DNA sequence: TGCGCCAGCTCGGGCCCGCTCCGCACAGATACGCAGTATTTT. It is translated as CASSGPLRTDTQYF.

The chain links TRBV5-8 to TRBJ1-5, with 8 bases lining up with TRBD1. CDR3 size: 15 residues. The V gene's germline CDR1 is SGHTS and CDR2 YDEGEE. J gave up 3 bases and V 5 bases, and 7 bases lay outside the gene matches. The CDR3 here is CASSPGDRFNQPQHF. The DNA of the CDR3 is TGTGCCAGCAGTCCCGGGGACAGGTTCAATCAGCCCCAGCATTTT.

This clonotype was seen only a few times. This chain uses TRBV7-9 with TRBJ1-6, with 12 bases lining up with TRBD1. V shed 3 bases and J 16 bases; nucleotides not matched to a gene: 7. The CDR3 length is 14 residues. Germline CDR1 SEHNR, CDR2 FQNEAQ (reference sequence). CDR3 nucleotides: TGTGCCAGCAGCTTTCCGGGACAGGGGGCCCCGCTCCACTTT. Protein product: CASSFPGQGAPLHF.

The genes are TRBV18 and TRBJ2-5; no firm D call. Germline assignment: CDR1 KGHSH and CDR2 LQKENI. This CDR3 is 12 amino acids long. Trimming pared 2 bases from V and 5 bases from J, leaving 6 bases between. CDR3 amino acids: CASSPIAETQYF. DNA of the CDR3: TGTGCCAGCTCACCAATCGCGGAGACCCAGTACTTC.

V gene TRBV6-5 combines with J gene TRBJ1-1; possibly TRBD1 for D (5 bases). Trimming took 0 bases from V and 3 from J, leaving 14 bases between them. The CDR3 consists of 16 residues. CDR1 MNHEY and CDR2 SVGAGI come from the germline V gene. The CDR3, as DNA: TGTGCCAGCAGTTACTCCTTAGCGGGACGTCACACTGAAGCTTTCTTT. This codes for CASSYSLAGRHTEAFF.

This clonotype was found a few times. This chain links TRBV20-1 with TRBJ2-7; D is perhaps TRBD2 (5 bases). Germline CDR1 reads DFQATT; CDR2 reads SNEGSKA (reference sequence). V shed 0 bases and J shed 6 bases, with 12 bases lying between them. The length of the CDR3 is 13 residues. This CDR3 reads CSARDASPGEQYF. CDR3 DNA sequence: TGCAGTGCTAGAGATGCTAGCCCGGGCGAGCAGTACTTC.

This clonotype was seen more than once but under ten times. The chain links TRBV6-2 or TRBV6-3 to TRBJ2-7; D possibly corresponds to TRBD1 (6 bases). CDR1 is MNHEY, CDR2 SVGEGT, per germline. This CDR3 comprises 16 residues. V was cut by 4 bases and J by 3 bases, with 19 bases left in between. In DNA form, the CDR3 reads TGTGCCAGCAGTTGGGGATTCCGACAGGCAAGCTACGAGCAGTACGTC. This encodes CASSWGFRQASYEQYV.

The J gene is TRBJ2-1, the V gene TRBV7-3; maybe TRBD1 (8 bases). Per the germline V gene, CDR1 is SGHTA and CDR2 is FQGTGA. V was cut by 6 bases and J by 7 bases, with 13 bases left in between. CDR3 length: 13 residues. CDR3 coding DNA: TGTGCCAGCAGGCCACAGGGGGGGAATGAGCAGTTCTTC. This gives the protein CASRPQGGNEQFF.

This clonotype was picked up a small number of times. CDR3 in amino acids: CAISELGGRDTEAFF. The CDR3 bases are TGTGCCATCAGTGAGCTGGGGGGCCGCGACACTGAAGCTTTCTTT. The chain recombines TRBV10-3 with TRBJ1-1; the D gene is possibly TRBD1 (6 bases). The CDR3 extends over 15 amino acids. Germline CDR1 ENHRY, CDR2 SYGVKD. The germline V and J ends were trimmed by 2 bases and 3 bases, with 13 bases remaining between them.

V and J are TRBV6-2 or TRBV6-3 and TRBJ1-5; D unresolved. Germline V gene sequence: CDR1 MNHEY, CDR2 SVGEGT. The CDR3 totals 15 residues. Trimming removed 3 bases at V and 0 bases at J, with 9 bases between. The CDR3 sequence: CASSYFGFSNQPQHF. For the CDR3, the DNA is TGTGCCAGCAGTTATTTTGGGTTTAGCAATCAGCCCCAGCATTTT.

This clonotype was seen at least ten times. The V gene is TRBV9, the J gene TRBJ2-2; D gene unclear. The V end was cut by 0 bases, the J end by 4 bases, with 10 bases between. The CDR3 is made up of 15 amino acids. The V gene's germline CDR1 is SGDLS and CDR2 YYNGEE. CDR3 DNA: TGTGCCAGCAGCGTAGGGGTGATTAGCACCGGGGAGCTGTTTTTT. It yields the protein CASSVGVISTGELFF.

This chain connects TRBV7-2 to TRBJ2-5; no definite D call. Trimming took 5 bases from V and 4 from J, leaving 8 bases between them. The CDR3 spans 12 residues. The germline CDR1 and CDR2 sequences are SGHTA and FQGNSA. The DNA of the CDR3 is TGTGCCAGCAGCAACATCGCAGAGACCCAGTACTTC. Protein sequence: CASSNIAETQYF. The variable domain in full, with the rest retrieved from reference TRBV7-2 and TRBJ2-5, is GAGVSQSPSNKVTEKGKDVELRCDPISGHTALYWYRQSLGQGLEFLIYFQGNSAPDKSGLPSDRFSAERTGGSVSTLTIQRTQQEDSAVYLCASSNIAETQYFGPGTRLLVL.

This clonotype was observed a handful of times. The chain has TRBV7-2 and TRBJ1-2; D might be TRBD1 (5 bases). The CDR3 contains 13 residues. Trimming took 3 bases from V and 8 from J, leaving 13 bases between them. Germline assignment: CDR1 SGHTA and CDR2 FQGNSA. CDR3 coding DNA: TGTGCCAGCAGCTTGGGACGCCCTGGGGGCTACACCTTC. Translated, it gives CASSLGRPGGYTF.

This clonotype came up a few times. The chain combines TRBV9 with TRBJ2-3, with D perhaps matching TRBD2 (5 bases). CDR1 SGDLS and CDR2 YYNGEE come from the germline V gene. The CDR3 length is 15 residues. V was shortened by 0 bases and J by 6 bases, with 14 bases between the two germline ends. In nucleotides, the CDR3 is TGTGCCAGCAGCGTAGCGGGATGGGTATCCGATACGCAGTATTTT. Protein product: CASSVAGWVSDTQYF.

In the case of this clonotype: With a much larger clone just one base away, this may be a read error. The chain uses TRBV5-1 and TRBJ1-5, with D possibly matching TRBD1 (6 bases). CDR1 and CDR2 from the germline V gene are SGHRS and YFSETQ. This CDR3 is 15 amino acids long. The CDR3 sequence: CATSLSPGDYQPQHF. DNA of the CDR3: TGCGCCACCAGCTTGTCTCCAGGGGACTATCAGCCCCAGCATTTT.

Only a few counts were recorded for this clonotype. This chain connects TRBV7-2 to TRBJ1-5; the D gene is possibly TRBD1 (6 bases). The V and J ends lost 1 base and 7 bases respectively, with 14 bases between them. CDR3 length equals 15 residues. Germline V gene sequence: CDR1 SGHTA, CDR2 FQGNSA. CDR3 residues: CASSLGRGSGQPQHF. The CDR3 DNA sequence: TGTGCCAGCAGCTTAGGAAGGGGGTCTGGACAGCCCCAGCATTTT.

V is TRBV19 and J is TRBJ1-5; 8 bases line up with TRBD1. The length of the CDR3 is 12 residues. Germline values: CDR1 LNHDA, CDR2 SQIVND (reference sequence). V lost 9 bases to trimming and J lost 6 bases; unmatched junction nucleotides: 4. CDR3 sequence: CASQGAFQPQHF. CDR3 nucleotides: TGTGCCAGCCAGGGGGCTTTTCAGCCCCAGCATTTT.

This clonotype appeared a few times. The CDR3 sequence is CASTRGTGGNEQFF. The CDR3 DNA reads as TGTGCCAGCACCCGAGGGACCGGGGGGAATGAGCAGTTCTTC. The chain employs TRBV7-6 and TRBJ2-1, with 7 positions matching TRBD2. V lost 7 bases and J lost 7; bases outside the gene matches: 10. This CDR3 is built from 14 residues. The germline CDR1 and CDR2 sequences are SGHVS and FNYEAQ. Variable domain in full (rest from reference TRBV7-6 and TRBJ2-1): GAGVSQSPRYKVTKRGQDVALRCDPISGHVSLYWYRQALGQGPEFLTYFNYEAQQDKSGLPNDRFSAERPEGSISTLTIQRTEQRDSAMYRCASTRGTGGNEQFFGPGTRLTVL.

A remark on this clonotype: Germline and junction disagree at one end, which may indicate a read error. V usage is TRBV7-9 and J usage is TRBJ2-6; the D call may be TRBD1 or TRBD2 (5 bases each). Germline CDR1 is SEHNR and CDR2 is FQNEAQ (reference sequence). The CDR3 is 15 residues long. The CDR3 nucleotides read TGTGCCAGCAGCCTAGCCCGGACAGGGGCCAACGTCCTGACTTTC. It encodes CASSLARTGANVLTF.

V usage is TRBV24-1 and J usage is TRBJ1-3; the match to TRBD1 covers 8 bases. The CDR3 totals 18 residues. Germline values: CDR1 KGHDR, CDR2 SFDVKD. Germline trimming cut 12 bases from V and 0 bases from J; bases unmatched to any gene: 18. The CDR3 loop reads CAPRQGPYRYVSGNTIYF. The CDR3 DNA reads TGTGCCCCGCGACAGGGGCCCTACAGATATGTCTCTGGAAACACCATATATTTT.

This clonotype turned up a few times. The V gene is TRBV5-1, the J gene TRBJ1-1; 7 bases fit TRBD1. CDR1 and CDR2 from the germline V gene are SGHRS and YFSETQ. Unmatched junction bases numbered 5, after V lost 5 bases and J lost 4 bases. This CDR3 region has 13 residues. CDR3 residues: CASRGTVGTEAFF. CDR3 nucleotides: TGCGCCAGCAGGGGGACAGTTGGCACTGAAGCTTTCTTT. Using reference TRBV5-1 and TRBJ1-1 for the parts outside the CDR3, the full variable domain is KAGVTQTPRYLIKTRGQQVTLSCSPISGHRSVSWYQQTPGQGLQFLFEYFSETQRNKGNFPGRFSGRQFSNSRSEMNVSTLELGDSALYLCASRGTVGTEAFFGQGTRLTVV.